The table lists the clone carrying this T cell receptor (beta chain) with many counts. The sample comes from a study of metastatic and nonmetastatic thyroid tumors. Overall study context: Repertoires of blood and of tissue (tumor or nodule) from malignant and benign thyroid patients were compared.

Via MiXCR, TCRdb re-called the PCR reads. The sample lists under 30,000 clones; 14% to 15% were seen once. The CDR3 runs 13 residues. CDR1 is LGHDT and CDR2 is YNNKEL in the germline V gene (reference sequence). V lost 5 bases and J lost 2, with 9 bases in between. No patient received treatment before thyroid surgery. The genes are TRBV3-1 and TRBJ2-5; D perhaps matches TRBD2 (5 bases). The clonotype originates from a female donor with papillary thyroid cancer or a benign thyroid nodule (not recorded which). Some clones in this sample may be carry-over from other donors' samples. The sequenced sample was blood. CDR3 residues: CASSSRGQETQYF. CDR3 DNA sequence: TGTGCCAGCAGCTCCCGGGGACAAGAGACCCAGTACTTC.